Listed here are 31 T cell receptor beta chains from one sample, sequenced in a study of Graves' ophthalmopathy and Graves' hyperthyroidism. Amplified TCR beta CDR3 regions were obtained using RNA transcripts as template. After a first-round RT-PCR with HTBI primers, a second-round multiplex PCR was run. TCRdb redid the calling of the multiplex PCR reads with MiXCR, one entry per CDR3 protein. The sample has around 1,000,000 distinct CDR3 sequences; around a third are singletons. Sequencing was carried out using peripheral blood or thyroid tissue (not recorded which). The receptors derive from an adult man with Graves' hyperthyroidism.

This clonotype was seen repeatedly, ten times or more. This chain connects TRBV12-3 or TRBV12-4 to TRBJ1-4; perhaps TRBD1 as D (5 bases). The germline V and J ends were trimmed by 5 bases and 8 bases, with 15 bases remaining between them. This CDR3 comprises 14 residues. The CDR3 nucleotides are TGTGCCAGCAGTACAGGACCTACCAAGGAAAAACTGTTTTTT. Translation gives CASSTGPTKEKLFF.

This clonotype was recorded at least ten times. V usage is TRBV20-1 and J usage is TRBJ1-5, with D maybe TRBD1 (5 bases). In germline, CDR1 is DFQATT, CDR2 SNEGSKA (reference sequence). V was trimmed by 3 bases and J by 7 bases, leaving 13 bases between them. This CDR3 is built from 13 residues. The CDR3: CSASRGVEQPQHF. In nucleotides, the CDR3 is TGCAGTGCTAGCCGGGGCGTCGAGCAGCCCCAGCATTTT.

The table lists this clonotype with a few counts. The chain uses TRBV20-1 and TRBJ2-6; D call uncertain. Trimming shortened V by 5 bases and J by 0 bases, and 5 bases separated the two germline ends. Germline lookup yields CDR1 DFQATT and CDR2 SNEGSKA (reference sequence). This CDR3 spans 13 amino acids. CDR3 coding DNA: TGCAGTGCTTACACCTCTGGGGCCAACGTCCTGACTTTC. It is translated as CSAYTSGANVLTF.

This clonotype was picked up many times. The genes are TRBV20-1 and TRBJ1-5; no clear D gene. V dropped 3 bases and J dropped 3 bases, with 15 bases sitting between them. The CDR3 has 15 amino acids. Germline V gene lookup returns CDR1 DFQATT and CDR2 SNEGSKA (reference sequence). The CDR3 here is CSASDGSVLNQPQHF. The CDR3, as DNA: TGCAGTGCTAGCGATGGCAGCGTCCTCAATCAGCCCCAGCATTTT.

Turning to this clonotype: A much larger clone differs by one base, so this may be a read error. The rearrangement uses TRBV7-9 and TRBJ1-5, with 9 bases matching TRBD1. V lost 8 bases and J lost 6; bases outside the gene matches: 11. This CDR3 comprises 15 residues. The germline V gene encodes CDR1 SEHNR and CDR2 FQNEAQ (reference sequence). Written as DNA, the CDR3 is TGTGCCAGCGGCATTACAGGGGGCGCGGGTCAGCCCCAGCATTTT. It codes for CASGITGGAGQPQHF.

A remark on this clonotype: A much larger clonotype is one base distant, so this may be a read error. The V gene is TRBV20-1, the J gene TRBJ2-5; perhaps TRBD1 as D (6 bases). Looked up from germline, CDR1 is DFQATT and CDR2 is SNEGSKA (reference sequence). The CDR3 has 13 residues. The CDR3, as DNA: TGCAGTGCCCCTCCCACAGGGCGAGAGACCCAGGACTTC. Translation gives CSAPPTGRETQDF.

This clonotype was detected ten times or more. V and J are TRBV7-9 and TRBJ2-5, with TRBD1 identical over 9 bases. Trimming removed 5 bases from V and 2 bases from J; junction bases left unmatched: 3. This CDR3 region has 14 residues. The germline CDR1 and CDR2 sequences are SEHNR and FQNEAQ (reference sequence). The CDR3: CASSDRGAQETQYF. The CDR3 DNA reads TGTGCCAGCAGCGACAGGGGGGCGCAAGAGACCCAGTACTTC.

This clonotype has at least ten counts. The chain is built from TRBV7-2 and TRBJ2-5, with TRBD2 matching over 7 bases. This CDR3 contains 15 residues. Trimming at V came to 6 bases and at J to 2 bases, leaving 9 bases not matched to a gene. From germline, CDR1 is SGHTA and CDR2 FQGNSA. CDR3 nucleotide sequence: TGTGCCAGCAGGCCCACCGGGGGGAAACAAGAGACCCAGTACTTC. Translating it yields CASRPTGGKQETQYF.

The chain carries TRBV5-1 and TRBJ2-7; 8 bases line up with TRBD2. The germline V gene has CDR1 SGHRS and CDR2 YFSETQ. This CDR3 contains 16 residues. Germline trimming cut 0 bases from V and 5 bases from J; bases unmatched to any gene: 10. This CDR3 is CASSLEWAGGKDEQYF. CDR3 sequence (DNA): TGCGCCAGCAGCTTGGAGTGGGCGGGAGGTAAAGACGAGCAGTACTTC. The full variable domain, its missing parts supplied by reference TRBV5-1 and TRBJ2-7, is KAGVTQTPRYLIKTRGQQVTLSCSPISGHRSVSWYQQTPGQGLQFLFEYFSETQRNKGNFPGRFSGRQFSNSRSEMNVSTLELGDSALYLCASSLEWAGGKDEQYFGPGTRLTVT.

This sequence joins TRBV7-9 and TRBJ1-2; 8 bases map to TRBD1. With 5 bases clipped from V and 3 bases from J, the junction kept 11 bases outside the gene matches. CDR1 and CDR2 from the germline V gene are SEHNR and FQNEAQ (reference sequence). CDR3 length equals 16 residues. CDR3 in amino acids: CASSPEVETGDYGYTF. The CDR3 region has the DNA TGTGCCAGCAGCCCAGAGGTGGAGACAGGGGACTATGGCTACACCTTC.

This clonotype turned up a few times. The J gene is TRBJ2-5, the V gene TRBV28; D is unresolved. The CDR3 covers 12 residues. In germline, CDR1 is MDHEN, CDR2 SYDVKM. V was trimmed by 6 bases and J by 0 bases, leaving 5 bases between them. CDR3 region: CASRDYQETQYF. The CDR3 DNA sequence: TGTGCCAGCAGGGATTACCAAGAGACCCAGTACTTC.

As regards this clonotype: The CDR3 end shows no conserved phenylalanine or tryptophan, and so a read error is likely. The CDR3 loop is CASSRTGGEQYS. In DNA form, the CDR3 reads TGTGCCAGCAGCCGAACAGGGGGCGAGCAGTACTCC. The rearrangement links TRBV2 to TRBJ2-7; 8 bases fit TRBD1. The V and J ends lost 6 bases and 6 bases, in that order; junction bases with no gene match: 4. This CDR3 comprises 12 residues. The V gene's germline CDR1 is SNHLY and CDR2 FYNNEI.

The chain links TRBV7-8 to TRBJ2-5; TRBD2 aligns across 8 bases. CDR3 length: 15 amino acids. Germline assignment: CDR1 SGHVS and CDR2 FQNEAQ. J gave up 9 bases and V 5 bases, and 14 bases lay outside the gene matches. The CDR3 protein is CASSTSGGGGEAQYF. CDR3 nucleotides: TGTGCCAGCAGCACTAGCGGAGGGGGAGGGGAGGCCCAGTACTTC.

The CDR3 nucleotides read TGCGCCAGCAATTGGGACAGCGGCGGGGAGCTGTTTTTT. Protein: CASNWDSGGELFF. This chain connects TRBV5-1 to TRBJ2-2, with 7 bases matching TRBD1. The V segment lost 6 bases and the J segment 7 bases; nucleotides outside the gene matches: 6. This CDR3 contains 13 residues. CDR1 is SGHRS, CDR2 YFSETQ, per germline.

At least ten counts were recorded for this clonotype. The chain employs TRBV4-3 and TRBJ2-5; D gene unclear. Germline V CDR1 and CDR2: LGHNA, YSLEER. The CDR3 is 13 residues long. V lost 1 base and J lost 4, with 7 bases in between. Here the CDR3 DNA reads TGCGCCAGCAGCCAAGGGGTAGGAGAGACCCAGTACTTC. The encoded protein is CASSQGVGETQYF.

The J gene is TRBJ1-4, the V gene TRBV12-3 or TRBV12-4, with D perhaps matching TRBD1 (5 bases). The ends were cut back, 7 bases at V and 4 bases at J, with 13 bases in the middle. This CDR3 has 14 residues. The CDR3 loop reads CASTSTDLNEKLFF. The CDR3 DNA sequence: TGTGCCAGCACCTCGACAGACCTTAATGAAAAACTGTTTTTT.

This clonotype has just a few counts. The CDR3 loop reads CASSQDWQTTRWEQYF. CDR3 DNA sequence: TGCGCCAGCAGCCAAGATTGGCAGACGACCCGGTGGGAGCAGTACTTC. The chain recombines TRBV5-1 with TRBJ2-7; unclear D gene. V lost 4 bases, J lost 7 bases, and 24 bases lay in between. The CDR3 is made up of 16 amino acids. Germline V lookup: CDR1 SGHRS, CDR2 YFSETQ.

This clonotype was seen at least ten times. J is TRBJ1-2 and V is TRBV7-2; 12 nucleotides agree with TRBD1. CDR1 and CDR2 (germline): SGHTA, FQGNSA. J lost 7 bases, V lost 6 bases, and 9 bases had no gene match. CDR3 size: 15 residues. CDR3 sequence reads: CASRPPGQGASGYTF. The CDR3 DNA sequence: TGTGCCAGCAGACCTCCGGGACAGGGGGCTTCTGGCTACACCTTC.

The sample holds a few counts of this clonotype. The chain uses TRBV19 and TRBJ2-7; D assignment may be TRBD1 or TRBD2 (6 bases each). Germline V CDR1 and CDR2: LNHDA, SQIVND (reference sequence). The germline V and J ends were trimmed by 9 bases and 1 base, with 22 bases remaining between them. The CDR3 covers 16 residues. The CDR3: CASSPILGGSSYEQYF. The CDR3 DNA reads TGTGCCAGCAGCCCAATCTTGGGGGGCTCTTCCTACGAGCAGTACTTC. The variable domain in full, with the rest retrieved from reference TRBV19 and TRBJ2-7, is DGGITQSPKYLFRKEGQNVTLSCEQNLNHDAMYWYRQDPGQGLRLIYYSQIVNDFQKGDIAEGYSVSREKKESFPLTVTSAQKNPTAFYLCASSPILGGSSYEQYFGPGTRLTVT.

This clonotype was seen ten or more times. The V and J genes are TRBV10-3 and TRBJ2-7; a possible D gene is TRBD1 (6 bases). The CDR3 contains 12 residues. Germline values: CDR1 ENHRY, CDR2 SYGVKD. The V end lost 7 bases, the J end lost 2 bases, and 9 bases lay between the germline ends. In DNA form, the CDR3 reads TGTGCCATCACAGGACAGACCTACGAGCAGTACTTC. Residues: CAITGQTYEQYF.

The sample holds many counts of this clonotype. This chain links TRBV5-1 with TRBJ1-5, with D maybe TRBD1 (5 bases). The germline V gene encodes CDR1 SGHRS and CDR2 YFSETQ. The ends were cut back, 0 bases at V and 5 bases at J, with 12 bases in the middle. The CDR3 is made up of 15 amino acids. CDR3 coding DNA: TGCGCCAGCAGCTTGGGACCCGGGGGACATCAGCCCCAGCATTTT. Translating gives CASSLGPGGHQPQHF.

The sample holds one count of this clonotype. The rearrangement uses TRBV9 and TRBJ1-1; D is unresolved. Trimming took off 0 bases at V and 1 base at J, with 10 bases between the two ends. The CDR3 length is 15 residues. Looked up from germline, CDR1 is SGDLS and CDR2 is YYNGEE. CDR3 region: CASSVEPQENTEAFF. CDR3 in DNA: TGTGCCAGCAGCGTAGAGCCCCAGGAGAACACTGAAGCTTTCTTT.

This clonotype was found a few times. The rearrangement links TRBV6-5 to TRBJ2-2; TRBD1 matches at 7 bases. Trimming cost V 2 bases and J 1 base; bases outside gene matches: 7. This CDR3 has 17 amino acids. Germline loops: CDR1 MNHEY, CDR2 SVGAGI. CDR3 in DNA: TGTGCCAGCAGTTACCCAAGACAGGGCGGGAACACCGGGGAGCTGTTTTTT. Residues: CASSYPRQGGNTGELFF.

Comment on this clonotype: A far larger clone is one base from this, pointing to a likely read error. The V call is TRBV20-1, the J call TRBJ2-7; D ambiguous. CDR3 length equals 10 residues. Germline loops: CDR1 DFQATT, CDR2 SNEGSKA (reference sequence). V was trimmed by 7 bases and J by 3 bases, leaving 7 bases between them. In DNA form, the CDR3 reads TGCAGTGTCACCGACTACGAGCAGTACTTC. It is translated as CSVTDYEQYF.

This clonotype was observed a handful of times. The chain recombines TRBV11-2 with TRBJ1-4; D is uncertain. V was shortened by 1 base and J by 3 bases, with 15 bases between the two germline ends. Germline V CDR1 and CDR2: SGHAT, FQNNGV. The CDR3 runs 17 residues. The CDR3 loop reads CASSLALGKGSNEKLFF. In DNA, the CDR3 is TGTGCCAGCAGCTTAGCCCTCGGGAAAGGATCTAATGAAAAACTGTTTTTT.

Many counts were recorded for this clonotype. The chain is built from TRBV4-1 and TRBJ1-5; 11 nucleotides agree with TRBD1. The CDR3 spans 17 residues. CDR1 and CDR2 (germline): MGHRA, YSYEKL. J lost 3 bases, V lost 1 base, and 5 bases had no gene match. For the CDR3, the DNA is TGCGCCAGCAGCCAAGTTAGGGACAGGGGGTACAATCAGCCCCAGCATTTT. Translation gives CASSQVRDRGYNQPQHF.

This clonotype turned up a few times. The rearrangement uses TRBV7-8 and TRBJ1-2; D is unresolved. In germline, CDR1 is SGHVS, CDR2 FQNEAQ. CDR3 length: 14 residues. Trimming cost V 1 base and J 6 bases, with 12 bases left between them. CDR3 sequence: CASSLVTGFDGYTF. CDR3 bases: TGTGCCAGCAGCTTAGTCACTGGGTTCGATGGCTACACCTTC.

This clonotype has at least ten counts. J is TRBJ2-7 and V is TRBV11-2; 8 positions agree with TRBD2. CDR1 SGHAT and CDR2 FQNNGV come from the germline V gene. This CDR3 region has 14 residues. V trimming: 7 bases; J trimming: 3 bases; junction bases outside the gene matches: 8. The chain's CDR3 is CASTKTAGDYEQYF. In DNA, the CDR3 is TGTGCCAGCACCAAGACAGCGGGGGACTACGAGCAGTACTTC.

This clonotype showed up just a few times. The chain is built from TRBV5-5 and TRBJ1-4; 8 positions match TRBD1. The J segment lost 8 bases and the V segment lost 3 bases, leaving 3 bases of the junction unmatched. This CDR3 region has 13 residues. The germline V gene has CDR1 SGHKS and CDR2 YYEKEE (reference sequence). The CDR3 protein is CASSSDREEKLFF. The CDR3 bases are TGTGCCAGCAGCTCGGACAGGGAGGAAAAACTGTTTTTT.

Here the CDR3 reads CASSFSRRQETQYF. The CDR3 DNA sequence: TGTGCCAGCAGTTTCTCGCGTCGCCAAGAGACCCAGTACTTC. The V gene is TRBV7-9, the J gene TRBJ2-5; D is uncertain. The CDR3 spans 14 residues. Per germline, CDR1 SEHNR and CDR2 FQNEAQ (reference sequence). Trimming pared 6 bases from V and 1 base from J, leaving 12 bases between.

This chain joins TRBV9 and TRBJ1-1, with 8 bases identical to TRBD1. CDR1 and CDR2 from the germline V gene are SGDLS and YYNGEE. This CDR3 comprises 16 residues. J gave up 6 bases and V 0 bases, and 10 bases lay outside the gene matches. The CDR3 here is CASSVGTGKPGSEAFF. The DNA of the CDR3 is TGTGCCAGCAGCGTAGGGACAGGGAAACCGGGGTCTGAAGCTTTCTTT.